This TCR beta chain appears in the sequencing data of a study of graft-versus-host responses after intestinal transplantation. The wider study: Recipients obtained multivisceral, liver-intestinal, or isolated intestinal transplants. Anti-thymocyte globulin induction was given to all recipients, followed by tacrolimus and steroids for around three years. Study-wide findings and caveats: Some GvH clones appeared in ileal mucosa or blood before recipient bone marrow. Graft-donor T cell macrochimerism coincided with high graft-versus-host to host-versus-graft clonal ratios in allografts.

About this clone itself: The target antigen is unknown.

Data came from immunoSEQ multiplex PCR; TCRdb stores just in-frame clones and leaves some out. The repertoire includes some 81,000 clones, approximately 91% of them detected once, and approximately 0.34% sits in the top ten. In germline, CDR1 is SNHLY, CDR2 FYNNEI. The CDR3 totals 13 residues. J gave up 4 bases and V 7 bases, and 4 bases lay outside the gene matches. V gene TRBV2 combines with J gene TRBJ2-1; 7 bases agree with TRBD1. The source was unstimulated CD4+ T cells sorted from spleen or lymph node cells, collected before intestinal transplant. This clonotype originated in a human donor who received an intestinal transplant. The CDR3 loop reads CASKGGLYNEQFF. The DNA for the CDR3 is TGTGCCAGCAAAGGGGGCCTTTACAATGAGCAGTTCTTC.